The source of this TCR beta chain is a study of response to subunit inactivated influenza vaccine. General observations from the study: The authors offered the suggestion that each seasonal influenza vaccination recruits few new T cells.

TCRdb reanalysed the RT-PCR reads using MiXCR and keeps one entry per CDR3 protein. The data contain hundreds of thousands of distinct CDR3 sequences, 14% of them singletons. Trimming removed 2 bases from V and 2 bases from J, with 7 bases in between. The CDR3 is made up of 13 amino acids. Note on this clonotype: Its specificity is unknown.

The sequence derives from a middle-aged man who received an inactivated influenza vaccine. The J gene is TRBJ2-7, the V gene TRBV12-3 or TRBV12-4; D remains ambiguous. This specimen was PBMCs from blood, taken 14 to 15 days before vaccination. CDR3: CASSLTNTYEQYF. CDR3 in DNA: TGTGCCAGCAGTTTAACCAATACCTACGAGCAGTACTTC.